A single sample is the source of the 20 T cell receptor beta chains below, sequenced in a study of T cell responses to AZD1222 COVID-19 vaccine. Sequencing was performed with immunoSEQ multiplex PCR; in TCRdb, only in-frame clones are kept and a portion is missing. The sample has 120,000 or so clones; 70% to 90% are singletons. Sequenced here: peripheral blood, sampled on day 0 of AZD1222 vaccination. The receptors come from an adult in good health.

This chain uses TRBV6-5 with TRBJ2-2, with D possibly TRBD2 on 6 matching bases. CDR3 length equals 14 residues. Between the trimmed V and J ends, which lost 3 bases and 4 bases, there was a span of 9 bases. Per germline, CDR1 MNHEY and CDR2 SVGAGI. CDR3 sequence (DNA): TGTGCCAGCAGTTATGGAGGGATCACCGGGGAGCTGTTTTTT. This translates into CASSYGGITGELFF.

This rearrangement joins TRBV29-1 to TRBJ1-2, with 7 positions matching TRBD1. V lost 1 base and J lost 1; bases outside the gene matches: 6. Germline CDR1 reads SQVTM; CDR2 reads ANQGSEA. This CDR3 has 15 residues. The CDR3 loop reads CSVEVETGNNYGYTF. CDR3 sequence (DNA): TGCAGCGTTGAAGTGGAGACAGGGAATAACTATGGCTACACCTTC. Drawing the rest from reference TRBV29-1 and TRBJ1-2, the complete variable domain is SAVISQKPSRDICQRGTSLTIQCQVDSQVTMMFWYRQQPGQSLTLIATANQGSEATYESGFVIDKFPISRPNLTFSTLTVSNMSPEDSSIYLCSVEVETGNNYGYTFGSGTRLTVV.

This clone showed up just once. This chain links TRBV4-3 with TRBJ2-2, with 10 bases identical to TRBD2. This CDR3 contains 17 residues. Germline loops: CDR1 LGHNA, CDR2 YSLEER. V lost 0 bases to trimming and J lost 1 base; unmatched junction nucleotides: 2. DNA of the CDR3: TGCGCCAGCAGCCAAGAAAGGACTAGCGGGAACACCGGGGAGCTGTTTTTT. It translates to CASSQERTSGNTGELFF.

In its sample, this clone was seen a few times. The chain couples TRBV19 to TRBJ2-1; the D gene is possibly TRBD1 (6 bases). Germline V gives CDR1 LNHDA, CDR2 SQIVND (reference sequence). CDR3 length: 16 amino acids. Deletions cut 6 bases from V and 5 bases from J, with 20 bases between. The CDR3 DNA follows: TGTGCCAGTAGCCCCTTAATGGTGGGGGCCAACAATGAGCAGTTCTTC. Its protein is CASSPLMVGANNEQFF.

In its sample, this clone was seen a few times. This rearrangement joins TRBV3-1 (or the pseudogene TRBV3-2) to TRBJ1-1; D is undetermined. Germline values: CDR1 LGHDT, CDR2 YNNKEL (reference sequence). The V end was cut by 1 base, the J end by 5 bases, with 8 bases between. This CDR3 region has 13 residues. CDR3 DNA: TGTGCCAGCAGCCAAGTGGCTCGTACTGAAGCTTTCTTT. Protein: CASSQVARTEAFF.

The V and J genes are TRBV18 and TRBJ1-2; D remains ambiguous. The ends were cut back, 2 bases at V and 8 bases at J, with 12 bases in the middle. The CDR3 runs to 13 residues. Germline V lookup: CDR1 KGHSH, CDR2 LQKENI. As DNA, the CDR3 is TGTGCCAGCTCACCAGGCCAGGCGGACGGCTACACCTTC. As protein: CASSPGQADGYTF.

The table lists this clone with a count of one. This rearrangement joins TRBV6-5 to TRBJ2-2; D unresolved. Trimming cost V 0 bases and J 6 bases, with 14 bases left between them. Germline assignment: CDR1 MNHEY and CDR2 SVGAGI. CDR3 length equals 16 residues. The CDR3 nucleotides are TGTGCCAGCAGTTACTCGGTGGTTGGGTTTTCCGGGGAGCTGTTTTTT. This encodes CASSYSVVGFSGELFF.

The V gene is TRBV18, the J gene TRBJ1-2; 8 positions match TRBD1. This CDR3 spans 13 amino acids. CDR1 KGHSH and CDR2 LQKENI come from the germline V gene. Trimming at V came to 8 bases and at J to 5 bases, leaving 7 bases not matched to a gene. The CDR3 region has the DNA TGTGCCAGCGGACAGGGAGAAGGGTATGGCTACACCTTC. Translated: CASGQGEGYGYTF.

This clone was counted once. This chain connects TRBV5-5 to TRBJ2-7, with D possibly matching TRBD2 (6 bases). V lost 6 bases and J 2 bases, leaving 18 bases between the germline ends. This CDR3 comprises 15 residues. The germline gives CDR1 SGHKS, CDR2 YYEKEE (reference sequence). CDR3 residues: CASTPIGTGAYEQYF. In DNA form, the CDR3 reads TGTGCCAGCACCCCAATTGGGACGGGAGCCTACGAGCAGTACTTC.

This clone was counted once. V gene TRBV3-1 (or the pseudogene TRBV3-2) combines with J gene TRBJ1-2; D is perhaps TRBD1 (6 bases). There are 12 residues in the CDR3. Germline V CDR1 and CDR2: LGHDT, YNNKEL (reference sequence). Deletions cut 4 bases from V and 7 bases from J, with 10 bases between. CDR3 DNA sequence: TGTGCCAGCAGCCCCAGGGGAGGTGGCTACACCTTC. Protein product: CASSPRGGGYTF.

This clone has just one count. The rearrangement links TRBV7-3 to TRBJ2-2, with 8 bases lining up with TRBD1. After removal of 8 bases from V and 5 bases from J, the junction contained 10 bases not matched to a gene. The germline V gene encodes CDR1 SGHTA and CDR2 FQGTGA. CDR3 size: 15 residues. DNA for the CDR3: TGTGCCAGCCGGCAGGGGGCCATCGGAACCGGGGAGCTGTTTTTT. It codes for CASRQGAIGTGELFF.

The chain uses TRBV7-3 and TRBJ2-4, with D tentatively TRBD2 (5 bases). The CDR3 covers 13 residues. Germline CDR1 reads SGHTA; CDR2 reads FQGTGA. Trimming shortened V by 2 bases and J by 8 bases, and 10 bases separated the two germline ends. The CDR3 protein is CASSLHGKDIQYF. CDR3 in DNA: TGTGCCAGCAGCTTACACGGGAAGGACATTCAGTACTTC. Filled out from reference TRBV7-3 and TRBJ2-4, the complete variable domain reads GAGVSQTPSNKVTEKGKYVELRCDPISGHTALYWYRQSLGQGPEFLIYFQGTGAADDSGLPNDRFFAVRPEGSVSTLKIQRTERGDSAVYLCASSLHGKDIQYFGAGTRLSVL.

CDR3 protein: CASSQDPAGVRNEQFF. CDR3 coding DNA: TGTGCCAGCAGCCAAGATCCGGCGGGAGTAAGGAATGAGCAGTTCTTC. The chain has TRBV3-1 (or the pseudogene TRBV3-2) and TRBJ2-1, with TRBD2 identical over 7 bases. This CDR3 region has 16 residues. V shed 0 bases and J 7 bases; nucleotides not matched to a gene: 9. Germline-derived CDR1 and CDR2 are LGHDT and YNNKEL (reference sequence).

The sample holds one count of this clone. V usage is TRBV7-2 and J usage is TRBJ1-5; no reliable D call. V lost 1 base and J 4 bases, leaving 5 bases between the germline ends. The CDR3 contains 13 residues. The V gene's germline CDR1 is SGHTA and CDR2 FQGNSA. The CDR3 protein is CASSLERNQPQHF. CDR3 bases: TGTGCCAGCAGCTTAGAGAGGAATCAGCCCCAGCATTTT.

The rearrangement uses TRBV18 and TRBJ2-5; 13 positions match TRBD2. This CDR3 comprises 20 residues. V shed 0 bases, J shed 5 bases, and the junction held 15 bases outside the gene matches. Germline V gene data show CDR1 as KGHSH and CDR2 as LQKENI. CDR3 sequence: CASSPPGGLAGAYREETQYF. The DNA of the CDR3 is TGTGCCAGCTCACCACCGGGAGGACTAGCGGGAGCATATCGGGAGGAGACCCAGTACTTC. Together with reference TRBV18 and TRBJ2-5, the CDR3 gives the full variable domain: NAGVMQNPRHLVRRRGQEARLRCSPMKGHSHVYWYRQLPEEGLKFMVYLQKENIIDESGMPKERFSAEFPKEGPSILRIQQVVRGDSAAYFCASSPPGGLAGAYREETQYFGPGTRLLVL.

The gene calls are TRBV6-5 and TRBJ2-7; D possibly corresponds to TRBD2 (5 bases). V was clipped by 3 bases and J by 0 bases, with 9 bases between them. The CDR3 covers 14 residues. The V gene's germline CDR1 is MNHEY and CDR2 SVGAGI. The CDR3 is CASSYTGSSYEQYF. In nucleotides, the CDR3 is TGTGCCAGCAGTTATACGGGATCCTCCTACGAGCAGTACTTC.

A remark on this clone: The sample contains more than one DNA sequence encoding this CDR3. The chain has TRBV7-3 and TRBJ2-2; D is uncertain. Germline assignment: CDR1 SGHTA and CDR2 FQGTGA. The V end lost 1 base, the J end lost 0 bases, and 9 bases lay between the germline ends. This CDR3 has 16 amino acids. For the CDR3, the DNA is TGTGCCAGCAGCTTAATCGGCAGAGCGAACACCGGGGAGCTGTTTTTT. Translation: CASSLIGRANTGELFF.

The V call is TRBV30, the J call TRBJ1-1, with D hard to call. The CDR3 is made up of 13 amino acids. V was cut by 0 bases and J by 1 base, with 6 bases left in between. Per the germline V gene, CDR1 is GTSNPN and CDR2 is SVGIG (reference sequence). CDR3 nucleotide sequence: TGTGCCTGGAGTGTATACAAGAACACTGAAGCTTTCTTT. It encodes CAWSVYKNTEAFF.

The J gene is TRBJ2-4, the V gene TRBV29-1, with 11 bases lining up with TRBD2. Germline V gene data show CDR1 as SQVTM and CDR2 as ANQGSEA. This CDR3 contains 16 residues. The V gene end was trimmed by 5 bases and the J gene end by 3 bases; junction bases not matched to a gene: 9. The CDR3, as DNA: TGCAGCGTTCAATCTAGCGGGAGGATCGGCAAAAACATTCAGTACTTC. Translated, it gives CSVQSSGRIGKNIQYF.

This clone was found a few times. The CDR3 DNA is TGTGCCAGCAGTCTCTCCGGGACCGCCCATTGGGAGCAGTTCTTC. This sequence encodes CASSLSGTAHWEQFF. This chain connects TRBV27 to TRBJ2-1; D may be TRBD1 or TRBD2 (5 bases each). Trimming left V 5 bases short and J 10 bases short, with 21 bases between. Germline V gene lookup returns CDR1 MNHEY and CDR2 SMNVEV (reference sequence). The CDR3 sequence is 15 residues long.